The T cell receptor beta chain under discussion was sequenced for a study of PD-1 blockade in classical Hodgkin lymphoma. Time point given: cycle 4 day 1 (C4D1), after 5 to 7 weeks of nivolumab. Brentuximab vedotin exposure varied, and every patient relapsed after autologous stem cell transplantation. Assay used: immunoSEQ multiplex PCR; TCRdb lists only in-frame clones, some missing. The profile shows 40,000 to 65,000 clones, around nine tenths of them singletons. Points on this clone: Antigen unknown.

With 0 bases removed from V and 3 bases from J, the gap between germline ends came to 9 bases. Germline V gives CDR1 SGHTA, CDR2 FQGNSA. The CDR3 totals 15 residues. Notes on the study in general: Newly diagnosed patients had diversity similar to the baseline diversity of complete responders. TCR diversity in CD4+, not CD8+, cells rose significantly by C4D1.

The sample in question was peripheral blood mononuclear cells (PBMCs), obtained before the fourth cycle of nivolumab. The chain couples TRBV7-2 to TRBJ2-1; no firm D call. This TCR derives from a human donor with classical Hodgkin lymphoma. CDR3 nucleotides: TGTGCCAGCAGCTTAGCCTGGGTAGGCTACAATGAGCAGTTCTTC. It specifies CASSLAWVGYNEQFF.